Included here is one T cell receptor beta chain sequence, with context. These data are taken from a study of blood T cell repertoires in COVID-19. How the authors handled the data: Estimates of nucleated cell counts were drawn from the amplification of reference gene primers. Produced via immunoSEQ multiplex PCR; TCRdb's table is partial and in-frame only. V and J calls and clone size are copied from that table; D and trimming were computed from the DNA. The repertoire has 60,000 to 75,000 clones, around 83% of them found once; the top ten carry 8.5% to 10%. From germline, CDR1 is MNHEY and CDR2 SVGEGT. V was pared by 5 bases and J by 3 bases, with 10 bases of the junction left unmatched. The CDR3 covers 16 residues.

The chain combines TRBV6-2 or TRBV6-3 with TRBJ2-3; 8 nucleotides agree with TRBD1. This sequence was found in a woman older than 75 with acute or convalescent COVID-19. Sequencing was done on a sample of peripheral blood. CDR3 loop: CASSRNRGTGTDTQYF. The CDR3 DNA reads TGTGCCAGCAGTCGAAACAGGGGGACGGGGACAGATACGCAGTATTTT.